This T cell receptor (beta chain) came from a study of shared clonotypes between healthy human individuals. Study results and limitations: Only blood was sampled; tissue repertoires likely differ. Compared with clonotypes that all four donors shared, non-shared clonotypes had lower generation probabilities.

When replicate PCRs were run on sorted subsets, they used around 0.2 ug DNA, 30,000 to 35,000 T cell genomes. Assay used: immunoSEQ multiplex PCR; TCRdb lists only in-frame clones, some missing. The profile shows some 2,100,000 clones, more than 90% of them singletons. The donors, all of them Caucasian adults, lived in Nashville, Tennessee. This CDR3 contains 13 residues. Per the germline V gene, CDR1 is GTSNPN and CDR2 is SVGIG (reference sequence). The V end lost 5 bases, the J end lost 2 bases, and 10 bases lay between the germline ends. Turning to this clone: Its antigen remains unidentified.

The V gene is TRBV30, the J gene TRBJ1-5, with no clear D. Sequencing was carried out using naive CD4+ T cells sorted from blood. Subset given: CD45RA+ positively selected. The receptor comes from a man between 18 and 35 years old in good health. This chain's CDR3 is CAWAGHGNQPQHF. The CDR3 DNA reads TGTGCCTGGGCTGGGCACGGCAATCAGCCCCAGCATTTT.